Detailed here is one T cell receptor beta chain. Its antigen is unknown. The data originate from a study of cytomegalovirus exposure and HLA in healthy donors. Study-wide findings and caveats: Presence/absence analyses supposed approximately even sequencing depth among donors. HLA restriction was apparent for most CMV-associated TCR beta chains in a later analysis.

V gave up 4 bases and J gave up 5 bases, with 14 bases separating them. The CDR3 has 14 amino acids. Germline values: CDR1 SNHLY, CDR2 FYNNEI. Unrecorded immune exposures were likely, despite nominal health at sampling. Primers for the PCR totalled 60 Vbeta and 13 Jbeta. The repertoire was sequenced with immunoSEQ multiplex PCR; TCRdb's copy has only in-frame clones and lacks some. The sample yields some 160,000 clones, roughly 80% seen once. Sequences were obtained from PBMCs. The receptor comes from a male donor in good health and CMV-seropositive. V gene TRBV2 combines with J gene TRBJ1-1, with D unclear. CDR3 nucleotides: TGTGCCAGCAGTGGGGCGGACTTTAATACTGAAGCTTTCTTT. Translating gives CASSGADFNTEAFF. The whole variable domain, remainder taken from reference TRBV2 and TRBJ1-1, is EPEVTQTPSHQVTQMGQEVILRCVPISNHLYFYWYRQILGQKVEFLVSFYNNEISEKSEIFDDQFSVERPDGSNFTLKIRSTKLEDSAMYFCASSGADFNTEAFFGQGTRLTVV.